This TCR beta chain was retrieved from a study of identifying expanded T cells in peripheral blood (dated 2019 in TCRdb). Concerning the study at large: Four technical replicates, made by sequencing separate aliquots from the same pool of genomic DNA, were compared pairwise. The paper's findings and limits, for the study overall: The authors expected biological variance in healthy repertoires might increase further over much longer intervals such as months to years. The binomial model flagged 0.9 to 1.5 differentially abundant clones between technical replicates but 15 to 17 over around two weeks and roughly 20 over four weeks. Across all healthy-donor time intervals, the beta-binomial model significantly lowered both the number of clones called differentially abundant and the false-positive rate. In all healthy donors, the variance in clone template counts between samples taken two weeks apart rose significantly as total template count increased.

During the collection period, no immune events, such as infections, were documented for the healthy donors. To calibrate time-dependent variance in a beta-binomial model of T-cell clone differential abundance, blood repertoires from healthy donors were used as a training cohort. The training cohort included around 10 healthy donors, of whom 3 were female and 7 were male. An age range of roughly 25 to 65 years, with an average of 43 years, was recorded for the donors. Whole blood from each healthy donor was obtained from a commercial supplier and was collected at three time points 2 to 3 weeks apart. Genomic DNA was extracted from unsorted whole blood for immunosequencing. The CDR3 starts with the cysteine, ends with the phenylalanine, and has 14 residues. Only the CDR3 DNA is retained, 42 bases long and in frame from the first base. V and J are truncated by 0 bases and 3 bases respectively, leaving an intervening sequence of 8 bases. CDR1 is given as LGHNA and CDR2 as YSLEER, both from the germline V gene.

TCRbeta CDR3 regions were profiled with the immunoSEQ Assay using bias-controlled multiplex PCR amplification of genomic DNA. Concerning the study's data processing: To quantify the absolute abundance of each unique TCRbeta CDR3 region, the sequences were collapsed and filtered. Differential abundance was assessed using a binomial (Fisher-equivalent) model and a beta-binomial model in which time-dependent variance fitted from healthy donors was added. Any clone with fewer than 5 combined templates was excluded, and a clone was called differentially abundant if its Benjamini-Hochberg FDR was below 0.01. In the beta-binomial model, variance was expressed as a function of the total template count across the two samples, in the form v = (b*log(k)+a)^2. The table comes from immuneACCESS by way of TCRdb, which keeps in-frame sequences with V and J called. Part of the clones is missing from these tables; in studies checked, under half for an unresolved V gene and the rest for unknown reasons. V, J and clone size derive from that table, while D and trimming were established from the DNA sequence. For this sample the table gives some 130,000 clones, of which approximately 86% were detected only once. Around 8.2% of the sample rests with the top ten.

About this clone: Its antigen is still unknown. No much larger clone exists at a distance of one base, and base qualities are not known.

This receptor chain uses TRBV4-3 and TRBJ1-2; there is no confident call for the D gene. The sequenced material came from blood. This receptor was obtained from a person aged 18 to 70 in good health. The DNA sequence is TGCGCCAGCAGCCAAGACGAATTTGACTATGGCTACACCTTC. It codes for CASSQDEFDYGYTF.